This TCR beta chain was retrieved from a study of Graves' ophthalmopathy and Graves' hyperthyroidism. Whole-study context: Peripheral blood was collected at initial diagnosis, before any treatment. Study-level findings and limits: Thyroid clonotypes that were expanded above 0.001 frequency mostly also appeared in blood.

Amplifying from RNA transcripts, the study obtained TCR beta CDR3 regions. RT-PCR with HTBI primers came first, then second-round multiplex PCR. One entry per CDR3 protein results from TCRdb running MiXCR on the multiplex PCR reads. Altogether a few hundred thousand distinct CDR3 sequences are present, around 18% being singletons, with the ten largest covering roughly 1.4%. The junction had 7 bases not matched to a gene; V was cut back by 2 bases and J by 0 bases. CDR1 is MNHNS, CDR2 SASEGT, per germline. The CDR3 covers 18 residues. This clonotype was observed many times. The antigen remains unidentified.

The V call is TRBV6-1, the J call TRBJ2-6; TRBD1 agrees at 7 bases. Sequenced material: peripheral blood. This TCR came from a woman between 18 and 29 years old with Graves' ophthalmopathy. CDR3: CASSEPAGGNSGANVLTF. CDR3 DNA: TGTGCCAGCAGTGAACCGGCAGGGGGTAACTCTGGGGCCAACGTCCTGACTTTC.